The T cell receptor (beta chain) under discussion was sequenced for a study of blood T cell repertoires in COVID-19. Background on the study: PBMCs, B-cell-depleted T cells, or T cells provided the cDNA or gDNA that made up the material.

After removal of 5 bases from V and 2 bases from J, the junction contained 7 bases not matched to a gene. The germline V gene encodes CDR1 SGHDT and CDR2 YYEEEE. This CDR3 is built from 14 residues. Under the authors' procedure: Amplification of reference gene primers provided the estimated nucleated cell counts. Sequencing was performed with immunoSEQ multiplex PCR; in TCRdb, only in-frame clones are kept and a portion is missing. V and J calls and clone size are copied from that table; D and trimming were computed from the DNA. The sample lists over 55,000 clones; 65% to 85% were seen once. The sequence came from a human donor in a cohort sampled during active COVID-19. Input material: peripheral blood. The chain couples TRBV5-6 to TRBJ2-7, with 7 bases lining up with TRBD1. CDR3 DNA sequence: TGTGCCAGCAGAACCGGGACAGATGCCTACGAGCAGTACTTC. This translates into CASRTGTDAYEQYF.